Listed below are T cell receptor beta chains from one sample, sequenced in a study of cytomegalovirus exposure and HLA in healthy donors. Clones were read by immunoSEQ multiplex PCR, and TCRdb kept only the in-frame ones, dropping some. The top ten hold 2.6% of the sample, which has roughly 260,000 clones, around 87% seen once. Sequencing input: PBMCs. Receptors were obtained from a man younger than 35 in good health and CMV-seronegative. Each CDR3 is given without its conserved first and last residue. Fields, in order: V gene, clone size, J gene, CDR3 protein. Rows may omit the clone size; those that give it use once, few, many or a size class.

v_call: TRBV4-1; clone_size: -; j_call: TRBJ2-1; cdr3_aa: ASSLNRVNEQF
v_call: TRBV6-1; clone_size: -; j_call: TRBJ1-5; cdr3_aa: ASSEALLDLLGEPQH
v_call: TRBV23-1; clone_size: -; j_call: TRBJ2-7; cdr3_aa: ASTGTSFSEQY
v_call: TRBV5-3; clone_size: -; j_call: TRBJ1-5; cdr3_aa: ARSDATTLGGERGNQPQH
v_call: TRBV15; clone_size: -; j_call: TRBJ1-4; cdr3_aa: ATSRAGQGQEKLF
v_call: TRBV16; clone_size: -; j_call: TRBJ2-1; cdr3_aa: ASSHAQVTF
v_call: TRBV2; clone_size: -; j_call: TRBJ2-3; cdr3_aa: AILHGAYTDTQY
v_call: TRBV11-2; clone_size: -; j_call: TRBJ1-1; cdr3_aa: ASSPYIETGEIWEAF
v_call: TRBV7-9; clone_size: -; j_call: TRBJ2-7; cdr3_aa: ASSSFRGVYEQY
v_call: TRBV2; clone_size: -; j_call: TRBJ2-1; cdr3_aa: ASDLGQGGVNEQF
v_call: TRBV27; clone_size: -; j_call: TRBJ2-1; cdr3_aa: ASRSGGSSYNEQF
v_call: TRBV29-1; clone_size: once; j_call: TRBJ1-3; cdr3_aa: SVSDTKGNTIY
v_call: TRBV13; clone_size: -; j_call: TRBJ1-2; cdr3_aa: ASSFYSAGTGNNYGYT
v_call: TRBV27; clone_size: -; j_call: TRBJ1-5; cdr3_aa: ASSLDGQGLYQPQH
v_call: TRBV7-9; clone_size: once; j_call: TRBJ1-4; cdr3_aa: ASSLGNPGDEKLF
v_call: TRBV28; clone_size: -; j_call: TRBJ2-7; cdr3_aa: ASSPFRGSYEQY
v_call: TRBV2; clone_size: -; j_call: TRBJ2-1; cdr3_aa: ASSQGLSNEQF
v_call: TRBV14; clone_size: -; j_call: TRBJ1-1; cdr3_aa: ASSQGVRGNTEAF
v_call: TRBV5-1; clone_size: -; j_call: TRBJ2-7; cdr3_aa: ASSRWGASGALEQY
v_call: TRBV6-5; clone_size: -; j_call: TRBJ2-7; cdr3_aa: ASSYSSGTVSEQY
v_call: TRBV5-1; clone_size: -; j_call: TRBJ2-2; cdr3_aa: ASSLEQANTGELF
v_call: TRBV9; clone_size: once; j_call: TRBJ2-1; cdr3_aa: ASSVTSGGSYNEQF
v_call: TRBV4-3; clone_size: -; j_call: TRBJ1-5; cdr3_aa: ASSPDRDKGPQH
v_call: TRBV6-5; clone_size: -; j_call: TRBJ2-7; cdr3_aa: ASSPHTSSYEQY
v_call: TRBV2; clone_size: once; j_call: TRBJ1-1; cdr3_aa: ASSTGGKATEAF
v_call: TRBV1; clone_size: -; j_call: TRBJ2-1; cdr3_aa: TSSQTKTPAAGRRF
v_call: TRBV7-2; clone_size: -; j_call: TRBJ2-1; cdr3_aa: ASSLGQGVRGEQF
v_call: TRBV11-2; clone_size: -; j_call: TRBJ2-7; cdr3_aa: ASSLEARGPGTGDYEQY
v_call: TRBV7-3; clone_size: -; j_call: TRBJ1-1; cdr3_aa: ASSLRQFPIEAF
v_call: TRBV7-8; clone_size: few; j_call: TRBJ2-7; cdr3_aa: ASSLEREYEQY
v_call: TRBV27; clone_size: -; j_call: TRBJ2-5; cdr3_aa: ASSLDPSGETQY
v_call: TRBV28; clone_size: -; j_call: TRBJ2-7; cdr3_aa: ASSTRGYEQY
v_call: TRBV23-1; clone_size: -; j_call: TRBJ2-7; cdr3_aa: ASSQSQSRGRHEQY
v_call: TRBV5-1; clone_size: -; j_call: TRBJ2-7; cdr3_aa: ASSLVGQGASYEQY
v_call: TRBV29-1; clone_size: -; j_call: TRBJ1-3; cdr3_aa: SVGKSDYGNTTY
v_call: TRBV5-1; clone_size: once; j_call: TRBJ1-2; cdr3_aa: ASSLEQGASYGYT
v_call: TRBV4-1; clone_size: few; j_call: TRBJ2-7; cdr3_aa: ASSRTGFEQY
v_call: TRBV12-5; clone_size: -; j_call: TRBJ1-5; cdr3_aa: ASGLEPAQPQH
v_call: TRBV19; clone_size: -; j_call: TRBJ1-1; cdr3_aa: ASSVGQGGNTEAF
v_call: TRBV5-4; clone_size: -; j_call: TRBJ2-7; cdr3_aa: ASSLASGSFYEQY
v_call: TRBV28; clone_size: -; j_call: TRBJ1-4; cdr3_aa: ASSSHRETIATNEKLF
v_call: TRBV11-2; clone_size: -; j_call: TRBJ2-3; cdr3_aa: ASSPLDSRNTQY
v_call: TRBV28; clone_size: -; j_call: TRBJ1-2; cdr3_aa: ASSSPIPARANGYT